Listed here are 25 T cell receptor beta chains from one sample, sequenced in a study of siplizumab effects on memory and regulatory T cells. The data were produced by immunoSEQ multiplex PCR, yet TCRdb's version contains in-frame clones alone and is incomplete. The sample comprises over 100,000 clones, around 90% of which are singletons, and about 1.1% rests with the top ten. Sequenced input: CD4+ T cells sorted from blood. These TCRs come from a human donor in good health.

This clone was detected only once. This chain connects TRBV7-9 to TRBJ1-2; possible D gene TRBD1, 6 bases. CDR3 length: 14 amino acids. The germline V gene has CDR1 SEHNR and CDR2 FQNEAQ (reference sequence). Trimming shortened V by 2 bases and J by 8 bases, and 15 bases separated the two germline ends. The CDR3 region has the DNA TGTGCCAGCAGCTTATCCAGGGGAGAGTCGGGCTACACCTTC. This codes for CASSLSRGESGYTF.

This clone occurred once. V is TRBV7-3 and J is TRBJ1-2, with a weak D call TRBD1 (5 bases). Trimming removed 1 base from V and 8 bases from J, with 17 bases in between. Germline V gene sequence: CDR1 SGHTA, CDR2 FQGTGA. The CDR3 spans 15 residues. CDR3 loop: CASSLMDRDRGGYTF. CDR3 bases: TGTGCCAGCAGCTTAATGGACCGGGACCGAGGGGGCTACACCTTC.

V and J are TRBV25-1 and TRBJ1-3; D gene uncertain. Germline V CDR1 and CDR2: MGHDK, SYGVNS. This CDR3 spans 12 amino acids. V lost 3 bases, J lost 7 bases, and 7 bases lay in between. The CDR3 region is CASSDVGNTIYF. CDR3 nucleotide sequence: TGTGCCAGCAGTGATGTGGGGAACACCATATATTTT.

CDR3 region: CASSERQGLGTQYF. The CDR3 coding sequence is TGTGCCAGCAGTGAAAGACAGGGTTTGGGGACCCAGTACTTC. V gene TRBV6-4 combines with J gene TRBJ2-5; 7 nucleotides align to TRBD1. Germline values: CDR1 MRHNA, CDR2 SNTAGT. The V gene end was trimmed by 3 bases and the J gene end by 7 bases; junction bases not matched to a gene: 8. This CDR3 region has 14 residues.

The chain links TRBV5-1 to TRBJ1-1; tentatively, D is TRBD1 (5 bases). The V gene's germline CDR1 is SGHRS and CDR2 YFSETQ. Trimming took 0 bases from V and 7 from J, leaving 16 bases between them. The CDR3 loop spans 15 amino acids. The CDR3 DNA reads as TGCGCCAGCAGCTTGGATGCCGGGACGGTGAATGAAGCTTTCTTT. It codes for CASSLDAGTVNEAFF.

This sequence joins TRBV11-2 and TRBJ2-1; TRBD2 agrees at 7 bases. The CDR3 length is 15 residues. J was trimmed by 10 bases and V by 1 base; bases with no gene match: 10. From germline, CDR1 is SGHAT and CDR2 FQNNGV. DNA for the CDR3: TGTGCCAGCAGCTTAGTCGGCGGGAGTCAAGGGGAGCAGTTCTTC. This translates into CASSLVGGSQGEQFF.

The chain employs TRBV13 and TRBJ1-1, with a weak D call TRBD1 (6 bases). Germline assignment: CDR1 PRHDT and CDR2 FYEKMQ (reference sequence). The CDR3 is 13 amino acids. Trimming left V 3 bases short and J 4 bases short, with 9 bases between. The CDR3 DNA reads TGTGCCAGCAGCTTCCGGGGGGCCACTGAAGCTTTCTTT. Its protein product is CASSFRGATEAFF.

The rearrangement uses TRBV11-2 and TRBJ2-7; no reliable D call. CDR1 and CDR2 from the germline V gene are SGHAT and FQNNGV. The CDR3 totals 13 residues. The V end lost 1 base, the J end lost 6 bases, and 10 bases lay between the germline ends. CDR3 coding DNA: TGTGCCAGCAGCTTAGTAGGGCAGACCGAGCAGTACTTC. This gives the protein CASSLVGQTEQYF.

This clone was seen just once. The chain employs TRBV19 and TRBJ2-2; 7 bases align to TRBD1. CDR3 length: 15 amino acids. V dropped 8 bases and J dropped 0; count of bases not matched to a gene: 6. Germline lookup yields CDR1 LNHDA and CDR2 SQIVND (reference sequence). CDR3 residues: CASLSQGANTGELFF. The CDR3 DNA reads as TGTGCCAGTCTCTCCCAGGGGGCGAACACCGGGGAGCTGTTTTTT.

The chain couples TRBV29-1 to TRBJ1-6, with D possibly being TRBD1 (5 bases). V lost 7 bases to trimming and J lost 0 bases, with 10 bases between them. Germline CDR1 reads SQVTM; CDR2 reads ANQGSEA. This CDR3 contains 14 residues. CDR3 residues: CSAGNSSYNSPLHF. CDR3 nucleotide sequence: TGCAGCGCAGGGAATAGCTCCTATAATTCACCCCTCCACTTT.

This clone has only one observation. This sequence joins TRBV28 and TRBJ1-1; no firm D call. This CDR3 spans 11 amino acids. Germline CDR1 MDHEN, CDR2 SYDVKM. V was shortened by 1 base and J by 10 bases, with 7 bases between the two germline ends. The CDR3 spells CASSLFSVAFF. The CDR3 DNA reads TGTGCCAGCAGTTTATTTAGTGTAGCTTTCTTT. The variable domain in full, completed from reference TRBV28 and TRBJ1-1, reads DVKVTQSSRYLVKRTGEKVFLECVQDMDHENMFWYRQDPGLGLRLIYFSYDVKMKEKGDIPEGYSVSREKKERFSLILESASTNQTSMYLCASSLFSVAFFGQGTRLTVV.

The chain is built from TRBV7-9 and TRBJ2-1; 14 nucleotides match TRBD2. Germline V lookup: CDR1 SEHNR, CDR2 FQNEAQ (reference sequence). There are 17 residues in the CDR3. Unmatched junction bases numbered 9, after V lost 4 bases and J lost 7 bases. The chain's CDR3 is CASSSPGTSGSLNEQFF. In DNA form, the CDR3 reads TGTGCCAGCAGCTCTCCTGGGACTAGCGGGAGTTTGAATGAGCAGTTCTTC.

The rearrangement joins TRBV7-9 to TRBJ2-7; 10 positions agree with TRBD2. The CDR3 covers 15 residues. The V segment lost 6 bases and the J segment 2 bases; nucleotides outside the gene matches: 7. Germline assignment: CDR1 SEHNR and CDR2 FQNEAQ (reference sequence). The chain's CDR3 is CASSARTSGTYEQYF. CDR3 nucleotide sequence: TGTGCCAGCAGTGCCAGGACTAGCGGAACCTACGAGCAGTACTTC. The entire variable domain, with the rest obtained from reference TRBV7-9 and TRBJ2-7, is as follows: DTGVSQNPRHKITKRGQNVTFRCDPISEHNRLYWYRQTLGQGPEFLTYFQNEAQLEKSRLLSDRFSAERPKGSFSTLEIQRTEQGDSAMYLCASSARTSGTYEQYFGPGTRLTVT.

V is TRBV6-4 and J is TRBJ2-1; D remains unclear. There are 11 residues in the CDR3. The germline gives CDR1 MRHNA, CDR2 SNTAGT. V lost 0 bases, J lost 12 bases, and 6 bases lay in between. The CDR3 sequence: CASSDSFRQFF. The CDR3 DNA follows: TGTGCCAGCAGTGACTCGTTCAGGCAGTTCTTC.

The gene calls are TRBV9 and TRBJ1-2; no definite D call. The germline CDR1 and CDR2 sequences are SGDLS and YYNGEE. This CDR3 has 14 residues. The ends were cut back, 0 bases at V and 4 bases at J, with 10 bases in the middle. This chain's CDR3 is CASSVAGLPYGYTF. In DNA form, the CDR3 reads TGTGCCAGCAGCGTAGCTGGGTTACCCTATGGCTACACCTTC.

The CDR3 sequence is CAWSVFSNQPQHF. The CDR3 nucleotides are TGTGCCTGGAGTGTATTCAGCAATCAGCCCCAGCATTTT. This rearrangement joins TRBV30 to TRBJ1-5; no clear D. The CDR3 runs 13 residues. V was shortened by 0 bases and J by 1 base, with 4 bases between the two germline ends. Germline-derived CDR1 and CDR2 are GTSNPN and SVGIG (reference sequence).

The chain couples TRBV28 to TRBJ1-1; tentatively, D is TRBD1 (5 bases). The V and J ends lost 7 bases and 0 bases respectively, with 18 bases between them. Germline lookup yields CDR1 MDHEN and CDR2 SYDVKM. The CDR3 runs to 16 residues. CDR3 in amino acids: CASIFRGLLVNTEAFF. CDR3 nucleotides: TGTGCCAGCATCTTCCGGGGCCTCCTTGTGAACACTGAAGCTTTCTTT.

This CDR3 is CASSQVPGVYEQYF. The CDR3 coding sequence is TGCGCCAGCAGCCAAGTTCCCGGGGTCTACGAGCAGTACTTC. V is TRBV4-1 and J is TRBJ2-7; perhaps TRBD2 as D (5 bases). V lost 1 base, J lost 3 bases, and 10 bases lay in between. CDR1 MGHRA and CDR2 YSYEKL come from the germline V gene. The CDR3 has 14 residues.

The rearrangement joins TRBV25-1 to TRBJ1-2; D unresolved. Germline V gene lookup returns CDR1 MGHDK and CDR2 SYGVNS. The CDR3 has 12 amino acids. Trimming left V 6 bases short and J 2 bases short, with 7 bases between. The CDR3 DNA sequence: TGTGCCAGCAGGGGAGGAAACTATGGCTACACCTTC. Protein: CASRGGNYGYTF.

The CDR3 sequence: CASSPRQGSGEQYF. CDR3 coding DNA: TGTGCCAGCAGCCCCAGACAGGGCTCAGGCGAGCAGTACTTC. V usage is TRBV9 and J usage is TRBJ2-7, with 7 nucleotides matching TRBD1. Per germline, CDR1 SGDLS and CDR2 YYNGEE. J lost 6 bases, V lost 4 bases, and 10 bases had no gene match. CDR3 size: 14 residues.

A note on this clone: The identical CDR3 is also encoded by other nucleotide sequences in the sample. The chain carries TRBV19 and TRBJ2-3; unclear D gene. Germline-derived CDR1 and CDR2 are LNHDA and SQIVND (reference sequence). The CDR3 sequence is 12 residues long. Deletions cut 4 bases from V and 2 bases from J, with 4 bases between. The CDR3 DNA follows: TGTGCCAGTAGTACTAACACAGATACGCAGTATTTT. Amino acid sequence: CASSTNTDTQYF. Variable domain in full (rest from reference TRBV19 and TRBJ2-3): DGGITQSPKYLFRKEGQNVTLSCEQNLNHDAMYWYRQDPGQGLRLIYYSQIVNDFQKGDIAEGYSVSREKKESFPLTVTSAQKNPTAFYLCASSTNTDTQYFGPGTRLTVL.

This chain links TRBV30 with TRBJ2-7; perhaps TRBD2 as D (6 bases). Per germline, CDR1 GTSNPN and CDR2 SVGIG (reference sequence). The CDR3 has 17 amino acids. Trimming shortened V by 8 bases and J by 0 bases, and 26 bases separated the two germline ends. The CDR3 bases are TGTGCCGGAAGTAACCGAAGGGACTTCTTAAGCTCCTACGAGCAGTACTTC. Residues: CAGSNRRDFLSSYEQYF.

The chain couples TRBV10-2 to TRBJ2-3; a weak D match, TRBD2 (6 bases). CDR3 length equals 14 residues. Trimming left V 2 bases short and J 4 bases short, with 10 bases between. Per germline, CDR1 WSHSY and CDR2 SAAADI. For the CDR3, the DNA is TGCGCCAGCAGTGAGGCCCGGAGGGCAGATACGCAGTATTTT. Protein product: CASSEARRADTQYF.

The chain couples TRBV28 to TRBJ1-1, with D tentatively TRBD1 (5 bases). V dropped 8 bases and J dropped 6 bases, with 16 bases sitting between them. The germline V gene has CDR1 MDHEN and CDR2 SYDVKM. The CDR3 spans 13 residues. This chain's CDR3 is CASGPRAGPEAFF. The CDR3 bases are TGTGCCAGCGGTCCCAGGGCAGGCCCTGAAGCTTTCTTT.

This rearrangement joins TRBV7-7 to TRBJ2-7; D may be TRBD2 (6 bases). The V and J ends lost 4 bases and 5 bases respectively, with 15 bases between them. The CDR3 covers 14 residues. Germline-derived CDR1 and CDR2 are SSHAT and FNYEAQ (reference sequence). DNA of the CDR3: TGTGCCAGCAGCTCAACCAGAACTAGCCACGAGCAGTACTTC. Translating it yields CASSSTRTSHEQYF.